This T cell receptor (beta chain) derives from a study of T cell repertoires in cytomegalovirus infection. TCRdb re-analysed the reads in MiXCR, keeping a single row per CDR3 protein. The table has some 320,000 distinct CDR3 sequences, around 29% seen once; the top ten hold around 18%. The CDR3 is made up of 14 amino acids. Germline V gives CDR1 DFQATT, CDR2 SNEGSKA (reference sequence). Trimming at V came to 5 bases and at J to 5 bases, leaving 10 bases not matched to a gene. As concerns this clonotype: The antigen remains unidentified.

The sample in question was cultured PBMCs, obtained from culture after CMV antigen stimulation. This receptor was taken from a human donor in good health (CMV status not recorded). Some clones in this sample may be carry-over from other donors' samples. V is TRBV20-1 and J is TRBJ2-5, with 8 bases that match TRBD2. CDR3 DNA sequence: TGCAGTGCTCCCCCGGCGGCTAGCGGGGAGACCCAGTACTTC. Translating it yields CSAPPAASGETQYF.